Each of the 8 T cell receptor beta chains below was sequenced from the same sample in a study of low-dose radiotherapy and immunotherapy resistance in tumors. TRAV and TRBV primers primed cDNA for both TCRalpha and TCRbeta. With a V-primer adapter and a constant-region primer, TCRs were amplified for about 20 PCR cycles. MiXCR was run by TCRdb on the reads, yielding one entry per CDR3 protein. The repertoire includes 80,000 or so distinct CDR3 sequences, less than 20% of them detected once, and roughly 1.4% sits in the top ten. Time point here: after trial treatment. Specified treatment: LDRT plus nivolumab, ipilimumab, low-dose cyclophosphamide and aspirin (RACIN trial). Source: PBMCs, taken after low-dose radiotherapy plus immunotherapy. The source is a male donor with prostate cancer.

This clonotype was seen ten or more times. The chain combines TRBV5-8 with TRBJ2-5; TRBD1 aligns across 11 bases. The CDR3 is made up of 15 amino acids. With 4 bases clipped from V and 4 bases from J, the junction kept 6 bases outside the gene matches. The germline V gene encodes CDR1 SGHTS and CDR2 YDEGEE. The CDR3 reads CASSGTGGMGETQYF. The CDR3 DNA is TGTGCCAGCAGCGGGACAGGGGGGATGGGAGAGACCCAGTACTTC.

This clonotype was seen ten or more times. The V gene is TRBV7-2, the J gene TRBJ1-4, with 7 nucleotides matching TRBD1. The V and J ends lost 2 bases and 7 bases, in that order; junction bases with no gene match: 4. This CDR3 has 14 residues. Germline V lookup: CDR1 SGHTA, CDR2 FQGNSA. In DNA form, the CDR3 reads TGTGCCAGCAGCTTAATGTCAGGGGGTGAAAAACTGTTTTTT. Translation: CASSLMSGGEKLFF. Complete variable domain (other parts from reference TRBV7-2 and TRBJ1-4): GAGVSQSPSNKVTEKGKDVELRCDPISGHTALYWYRQSLGQGLEFLIYFQGNSAPDKSGLPSDRFSAERTGGSVSTLTIQRTQQEDSAVYLCASSLMSGGEKLFFGSGTQLSVL.

Only one count was recorded for this clonotype. This chain connects TRBV6-2 or TRBV6-3 to TRBJ1-6; D is ambiguous. Germline V CDR1 and CDR2: MNHEY, SVGEGT. The CDR3 is made up of 14 amino acids. V lost 6 bases and J lost 7, with 13 bases in between. The CDR3 bases are TGTGCCAGCAGATGGACCGGCTACAATTCACCCCTCCACTTT. This codes for CASRWTGYNSPLHF.

This clonotype was seen at least ten times. This chain uses TRBV6-2 or TRBV6-3 with TRBJ1-3, with D unclear. CDR3 length: 12 residues. Between the trimmed V and J ends, which lost 4 bases and 4 bases, there was a span of 5 bases. CDR1 and CDR2 from the germline V gene are MNHEY and SVGEGT. The CDR3 DNA is TGTGCCAGCAGTTCTCAGGGAAACACCATATATTTT. Translated: CASSSQGNTIYF.

Ten or more counts support this clonotype. CDR3 residues: CSALDRGLNTEAFF. In nucleotides, the CDR3 is TGCAGCGCCTTAGACCGGGGCCTGAACACTGAAGCTTTCTTT. The chain has TRBV29-1 and TRBJ1-1; weak D call: TRBD1 (5 bases). V was trimmed by 7 bases and J by 0 bases, leaving 15 bases between them. The CDR3 sequence is 14 residues long. The V gene's germline CDR1 is SQVTM and CDR2 ANQGSEA. The full variable domain, in which reference TRBV29-1 and TRBJ1-1 provide the parts outside the CDR3, is SAVISQKPSRDICQRGTSLTIQCQVDSQVTMMFWYRQQPGQSLTLIATANQGSEATYESGFVIDKFPISRPNLTFSTLTVSNMSPEDSSIYLCSALDRGLNTEAFFGQGTRLTVV.

This clonotype was seen at least ten times. The V gene is TRBV28, the J gene TRBJ2-1, with D uncertain. V lost 1 base and J lost 4, with 5 bases in between. Per the germline V gene, CDR1 is MDHEN and CDR2 is SYDVKM. The CDR3 consists of 13 residues. This CDR3 is CASSLSPYNEQFF. CDR3 sequence (DNA): TGTGCCAGCAGTTTATCCCCTTACAATGAGCAGTTCTTC.

There are many counts of this clonotype. The V and J genes are TRBV29-1 and TRBJ1-2, with D possibly TRBD1 on 6 matching bases. Germline values: CDR1 SQVTM, CDR2 ANQGSEA. V lost 5 bases and J 1 base, leaving 20 bases between the germline ends. The CDR3 loop spans 16 amino acids. CDR3 residues: CSVTGTGAVLNYGYTF. The CDR3 DNA is TGCAGCGTTACAGGGACGGGGGCCGTCCTTAACTATGGCTACACCTTC.

This clonotype was seen ten or more times. The V and J genes are TRBV24-1 and TRBJ2-2; 7 bases match TRBD2. CDR3 length equals 13 residues. J lost 6 bases, V lost 5 bases, and 2 bases had no gene match. CDR1 and CDR2 from the germline V gene are KGHDR and SFDVKD. The CDR3 DNA follows: TGTGCCACCAGTGGGACTAGTTCCGGGGAGCTGTTTTTT. Its protein product is CATSGTSSGELFF.